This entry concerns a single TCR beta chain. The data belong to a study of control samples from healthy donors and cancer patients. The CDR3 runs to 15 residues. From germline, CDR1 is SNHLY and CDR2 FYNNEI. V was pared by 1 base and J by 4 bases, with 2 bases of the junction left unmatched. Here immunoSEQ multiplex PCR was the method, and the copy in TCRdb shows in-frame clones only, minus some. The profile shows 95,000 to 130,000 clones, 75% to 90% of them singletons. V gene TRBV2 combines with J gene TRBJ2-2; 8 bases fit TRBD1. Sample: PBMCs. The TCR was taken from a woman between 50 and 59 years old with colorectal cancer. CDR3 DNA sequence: TGTGCCAGCAGTGAAGAGACAGGGGCCACCGGGGAGCTGTTTTTT. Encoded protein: CASSEETGATGELFF.